This T cell receptor (beta chain) came from a study of Graves' ophthalmopathy and Graves' hyperthyroidism. Amplified material comprised TCR beta CDR3 regions derived from RNA transcripts. An initial RT-PCR round employing HTBI primers preceded a second-round multiplex PCR. TCRdb used MiXCR to reprocess the multiplex PCR reads, holding one entry per CDR3 protein. The data contain around 1,000,000 distinct CDR3 sequences, about 38% of them singletons. This clonotype showed up many times. The TCR sequence derives from an adult man with Graves' hyperthyroidism. The sequencing sample was made of peripheral blood or thyroid tissue (not recorded which).

The CDR3 bases are TGCAGTGCTAGAGTTAGGTCTGGGCAGGGGGTAGTAAACACCATATATTTT. Its protein product is CSARVRSGQGVVNTIYF. V is TRBV20-1 and J is TRBJ1-3, with 7 bases aligning to TRBD1. This CDR3 region has 17 residues. Germline lookup yields CDR1 DFQATT and CDR2 SNEGSKA (reference sequence). After removal of 1 base from V and 6 bases from J, the junction contained 15 bases not matched to a gene.